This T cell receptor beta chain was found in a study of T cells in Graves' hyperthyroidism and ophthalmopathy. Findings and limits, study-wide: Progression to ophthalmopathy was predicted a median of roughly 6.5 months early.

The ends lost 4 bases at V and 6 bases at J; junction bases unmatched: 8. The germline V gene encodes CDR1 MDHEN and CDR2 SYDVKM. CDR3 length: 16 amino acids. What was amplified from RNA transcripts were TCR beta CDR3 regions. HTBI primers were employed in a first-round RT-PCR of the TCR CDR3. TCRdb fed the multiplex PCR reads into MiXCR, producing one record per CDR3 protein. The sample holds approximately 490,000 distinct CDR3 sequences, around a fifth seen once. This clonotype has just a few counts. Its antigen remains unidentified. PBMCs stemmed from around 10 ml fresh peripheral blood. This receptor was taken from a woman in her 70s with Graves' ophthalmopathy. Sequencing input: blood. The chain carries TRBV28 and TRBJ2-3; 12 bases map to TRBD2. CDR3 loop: CASSSARLAGGDTQYF. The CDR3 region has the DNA TGTGCCAGCAGTTCGGCAAGGCTAGCGGGAGGGGATACGCAGTATTTT.